This TCR beta chain is drawn from a study of T cell repertoires in cytomegalovirus infection. Study in general: Public TCR beta signature analysis indicated the presence of both CMV infection and matching HLA type.

This clonotype was counted a few times. Its antigen is not identified. Study-wide findings and caveats: Identification of carriers of CMV plus the relevant HLA was achieved through cumulative public TCR beta family frequency. Clonotype analysis showed dominance of the ex vivo response by HLA-C-restricted CMV-specific TCR beta clonotypes.

TCRdb redid the calling of the reads with MiXCR, one entry per CDR3 protein. Of hundreds of thousands of distinct CDR3 sequences listed, about 17% are singletons. This receptor was taken from a human donor in good health (CMV status not recorded). Some clones in this sample may be carry-over from other donors' samples. The specimen was PBMCs.

The CDR3: CASSNGQGNEQFF. CDR3 bases: TGTGCCAGCAGTAATGGTCAGGGGAATGAGCAGTTCTTC. The V call is TRBV27, the J call TRBJ2-1, with a tentative D call TRBD1 (6 bases). Germline V gives CDR1 MNHEY, CDR2 SMNVEV (reference sequence). V was shortened by 5 bases and J by 7 bases, with 12 bases between the two germline ends. The CDR3 consists of 13 residues.